This T cell receptor (beta chain) was captured in a study of Ad26.COV2.S vaccination and SARS-CoV-2 variants. Findings of the study overall: From the TCR breadth and depth analyses, total T cell responses may have been underestimated. Substantial post-vaccination breadth of spike-specific CD8+ and CD4+ T cell responses was reported.

Concerning this clone itself: Its cognate antigen is unknown.

Treatment meaning: around 19 received Ad26.COV2.S at low or high dose, single or two shots; 5 received placebo; per-sample allocation not given. At day 63 after the first vaccine or placebo injection, samples were drawn. Cohort 1b enrolled adults aged 18-55 years in Boston. What was given as vaccine was an Ad26 vector encoding Wuhan-strain SARS-CoV-2 spike. Libraries were prepared by immunoSEQ multiplex PCR; TCRdb keeps only in-frame clonotypes and omits some of them. The data contain 300,000 to 350,000 clones, 75% to 90% of them singletons. The germline V gene encodes CDR1 SGHTA and CDR2 FQGNSA. The CDR3 runs 13 residues. V dropped 5 bases and J dropped 8 bases, with 13 bases sitting between them.

This receptor was obtained from a person between 18 and 60 years old who received the Ad26.COV2.S COVID-19 vaccine or a placebo. The chain carries TRBV7-2 and TRBJ2-1; tentative D call: TRBD1 (5 bases). Sequencing was performed on peripheral blood, taken in a trial of Ad26.COV2.S vaccine versus placebo. The CDR3 DNA reads as TGTGCCAGCAGCCCTCAGGGTTTAGATGAGCAGTTCTTC. It translates to CASSPQGLDEQFF.